This TCR beta chain appears in the sequencing data of a study of cytomegalovirus exposure and HLA in healthy donors. With 60 Vbeta and 13 Jbeta primers, the PCR was carried out. Method: immunoSEQ multiplex PCR; TCRdb's copy keeps in-frame clones and lacks some. There are some 170,000 clones in the sample; about four fifths occur only once, and approximately 13% lies in the top ten. Germline lookup yields CDR1 SGHNT and CDR2 YENEEA. The CDR3 is 14 residues long. The germline V and J ends were trimmed by 6 bases and 8 bases, with 20 bases remaining between them. Sequencing was performed on PBMCs. V is TRBV11-3 and J is TRBJ2-7; the D gene is possibly TRBD2 (5 bases). This TCR derives from a woman aged 45-65 years in good health and CMV-seronegative. This chain's CDR3 is CASSLEQPLGKQYF. The CDR3 DNA sequence: TGTGCCAGCAGTCTCGAACAACCGCTCGGGAAGCAGTACTTC.